The next 26 T cell receptor beta chains were all read from a single sample in a study of T cells in pancreatic ductal adenocarcinoma. Using immunoSEQ multiplex PCR, the repertoire was profiled, and TCRdb retains in-frame clones only, with some absent. The sample contains 4,500 or so clones, about 88% of which appear only once. Surgery without prior neoadjuvant therapy was the treatment of the selected pancreatic ductal adenocarcinoma patients. Source material: pancreatic tumor tissue. The receptors were gathered from a human donor with pancreatic ductal adenocarcinoma.

The chain joins TRBV10-2 to TRBJ2-1; TRBD1 matches 9 bases. J was trimmed by 7 bases and V by 6 bases; bases with no gene match: 10. The V gene's germline CDR1 is WSHSY and CDR2 SAAADI. The CDR3 is 15 residues long. This CDR3 is CASSFFGQGMNEQFF. CDR3 sequence (DNA): TGCGCCAGCAGCTTCTTTGGACAGGGGATGAATGAGCAGTTCTTC.

The chain joins TRBV19 to TRBJ1-5; no clear D. The CDR3 has 15 residues. V was clipped by 3 bases and J by 4 bases, with 13 bases between them. CDR1 is LNHDA, CDR2 SQIVND, per germline (reference sequence). CDR3 coding DNA: TGTGCCAGTAGTATGCAGAGGGCGTTGAATCAGCCCCAGCATTTT. This encodes CASSMQRALNQPQHF. The variable domain in full, with the rest retrieved from reference TRBV19 and TRBJ1-5, is DGGITQSPKYLFRKEGQNVTLSCEQNLNHDAMYWYRQDPGQGLRLIYYSQIVNDFQKGDIAEGYSVSREKKESFPLTVTSAQKNPTAFYLCASSMQRALNQPQHFGDGTRLSIL.

The chain employs TRBV5-8 and TRBJ2-5; D not resolved. Germline V gives CDR1 SGHTS, CDR2 YDEGEE. The CDR3 extends over 15 amino acids. V shed 2 bases and J shed 5 bases, with 16 bases lying between them. The CDR3 DNA reads as TGTGCCAGCAGCTTCCTAGGCCTCCAAACGGAGACCCAGTACTTC. Its translation: CASSFLGLQTETQYF.

This clone was recorded a few times. The chain recombines TRBV14 with TRBJ2-7, with a tentative D call TRBD2 (7 bases). Germline CDR1 reads SGHDN; CDR2 reads FVKESK. V dropped 4 bases and J dropped 2 bases, with 30 bases sitting between them. The CDR3 consists of 20 residues. The CDR3 sequence is CASSPFPGVEVPGGTYEQYF. The CDR3 region has the DNA TGTGCCAGCAGCCCCTTCCCAGGGGTTGAGGTACCGGGAGGAACCTACGAGCAGTACTTC.

This CDR3 is CAINPGTANSPLHF. In DNA form, the CDR3 reads TGTGCCATCAATCCAGGGACGGCTAATTCACCCCTCCACTTT. This chain uses TRBV10-3 with TRBJ1-6; D might be TRBD1 (5 bases). Germline V CDR1 and CDR2: ENHRY, SYGVKD. V was shortened by 7 bases and J by 6 bases, with 13 bases between the two germline ends. The CDR3 sequence is 14 residues long.

V and J are TRBV29-1 and TRBJ2-1; D unresolved. V lost 7 bases to trimming and J lost 1 base, with 11 bases between them. This CDR3 has 13 amino acids. Germline CDR1 reads SQVTM; CDR2 reads ANQGSEA. CDR3 in DNA: TGCAGCGCCATACAGCCTTCCTACAATGAGCAGTTCTTC. The encoded protein is CSAIQPSYNEQFF.

J is TRBJ2-7 and V is TRBV4-2, with 8 bases matching TRBD1. The CDR3 contains 17 residues. Germline CDR1 reads LGHNA; CDR2 reads YNFKEQ. J lost 3 bases, V lost 0 bases, and 10 bases had no gene match. DNA for the CDR3: TGTGCCAGCAGCCAAGAGGGATCCGGGACAGGTGACTACGAGCAGTACTTC. Translation gives CASSQEGSGTGDYEQYF.

The CDR3 DNA follows: TGTGCCAGCAGCTTAAGGTCCGGGACTCCCTCCAATGAGCAGTTCTTC. Residues: CASSLRSGTPSNEQFF. The chain couples TRBV7-3 to TRBJ2-1, with a possible D match to TRBD2 (6 bases). The V and J ends lost 1 base and 6 bases respectively, with 16 bases between them. Looked up from germline, CDR1 is SGHTA and CDR2 is FQGTGA. The CDR3 has 16 amino acids.

The chain recombines TRBV11-2 with TRBJ1-5; D is perhaps TRBD1 (5 bases). The V end was cut by 3 bases, the J end by 1 base, with 10 bases between. CDR1 is SGHAT and CDR2 is FQNNGV in the germline V gene. This CDR3 is 15 amino acids long. Here the CDR3 reads CASSLMAGSNQPQHF. CDR3 sequence (DNA): TGTGCCAGCAGCTTGATGGCAGGGAGCAATCAGCCCCAGCATTTT.

This sequence joins TRBV9 and TRBJ2-1, with 7 bases fitting TRBD2. The CDR3 has 16 amino acids. The V gene's germline CDR1 is SGDLS and CDR2 YYNGEE. Trimming removed 2 bases from V and 1 base from J; junction bases left unmatched: 6. The CDR3 region has the DNA TGTGCCAGCAGCGTCGCTTCTAGCGGATCCTACAATGAGCAGTTCTTC. Its translation is CASSVASSGSYNEQFF.

The J gene is TRBJ1-4, the V gene TRBV5-1; no clear D gene. Germline V CDR1 and CDR2: SGHRS, YFSETQ. The CDR3 length is 13 residues. Deletions cut 4 bases from V and 5 bases from J, with 9 bases between. Written as DNA, the CDR3 is TGCGCCAGCAGCGTATTAGGAAATGAAAAACTGTTTTTT. Protein sequence: CASSVLGNEKLFF.

In regard to this clone: A read error may account for a junction end that differs from germline. This chain uses TRBV9 with TRBJ1-2; the match to TRBD1 covers 11 bases. CDR1 and CDR2 (germline): SGDLS, YYNGEE. The CDR3 covers 14 residues. DNA of the CDR3: TGTGCCAGCAGCGCAACTCCGGGACAGGGGGTAATCGCCTTC. Translated, it gives CASSATPGQGVIAF.

CDR3 DNA: TGTGCCTGGAGGTCGCAGGGAATCATCACCGGGGAGCTGTTTTTT. Its protein is CAWRSQGIITGELFF. V and J are TRBV30 and TRBJ2-2; possibly TRBD1 for D (5 bases). The length of the CDR3 is 15 residues. V lost 3 bases to trimming and J lost 4 bases, with 15 bases between them. Per germline, CDR1 GTSNPN and CDR2 SVGIG (reference sequence).

This clone was observed once. The rearrangement joins TRBV2 to TRBJ2-3; D tentatively fits TRBD1 or TRBD2 (5 bases each). Trimming left V 5 bases short and J 3 bases short, with 9 bases between. This CDR3 region has 13 residues. The germline V gene encodes CDR1 SNHLY and CDR2 FYNNEI. The CDR3 spells CASSPRETDTQYF. The CDR3 DNA sequence: TGTGCCAGCAGTCCCAGGGAGACAGATACGCAGTATTTT. Filled out from reference TRBV2 and TRBJ2-3, the complete variable domain reads EPEVTQTPSHQVTQMGQEVILRCVPISNHLYFYWYRQILGQKVEFLVSFYNNEISEKSEIFDDQFSVERPDGSNFTLKIRSTKLEDSAMYFCASSPRETDTQYFGPGTRLTVL.

The chain joins TRBV19 to TRBJ2-5; D remains unclear. Germline V lookup: CDR1 LNHDA, CDR2 SQIVND (reference sequence). The germline V and J ends were trimmed by 5 bases and 4 bases, with 11 bases remaining between them. The length of the CDR3 is 13 residues. The CDR3 DNA reads TGTGCCAGTAGTTCAAACCCTCTAGAGACCCAGTACTTC. The encoded protein is CASSSNPLETQYF.

The chain combines TRBV28 with TRBJ2-3; D unclear. V lost 5 bases and J lost 6, with 9 bases in between. This CDR3 comprises 12 residues. CDR1 and CDR2 (germline): MDHEN, SYDVKM. The CDR3 bases are TGTGCCAGCAGTCTGTTAGGGGATACGCAGTATTTT. Translation: CASSLLGDTQYF.

The chain links TRBV7-2 to TRBJ1-1, with 7 bases fitting TRBD1. The CDR3 extends over 14 amino acids. The V segment lost 7 bases and the J segment 4 bases; nucleotides outside the gene matches: 9. Germline values: CDR1 SGHTA, CDR2 FQGNSA. CDR3: CASTIGGAGTEAFF. As DNA, the CDR3 is TGTGCCAGCACCATAGGGGGCGCGGGCACTGAAGCTTTCTTT.

J is TRBJ2-3 and V is TRBV7-2, with D hard to call. The V and J ends lost 6 bases and 4 bases respectively, with 11 bases between them. CDR3 length: 13 amino acids. CDR1 and CDR2 from the germline V gene are SGHTA and FQGNSA. The CDR3 DNA follows: TGTGCCAGCAGTCCACGCCCGTCAGATACGCAGTATTTT. It specifies CASSPRPSDTQYF.

The chain uses TRBV4-3 and TRBJ1-2, with D possibly TRBD1 on 5 matching bases. V lost 0 bases, J lost 7 bases, and 9 bases lay in between. In germline, CDR1 is LGHNA, CDR2 YSLEER. The CDR3 runs 13 residues. The CDR3 coding sequence is TGCGCCAGCAGCCAAGAACCGGGACTTGGCTACACCTTC. Amino acids: CASSQEPGLGYTF.

V is TRBV19 and J is TRBJ2-6; 9 bases map to TRBD1. J lost 0 bases, V lost 10 bases, and 13 bases had no gene match. This CDR3 has 18 amino acids. Germline V gene data show CDR1 as LNHDA and CDR2 as SQIVND (reference sequence). CDR3 in DNA: TGTGCCACCAGCCCAGGACAGGGGACCGGCTCTGGGGCCAACGTCCTGACTTTC. It translates to CATSPGQGTGSGANVLTF.

V usage is TRBV5-4 and J usage is TRBJ1-4; D ambiguous. The CDR3 runs 11 residues. Germline CDR1 SGHNT, CDR2 YYREEE (reference sequence). Trimming removed 2 bases from V and 8 bases from J, with 4 bases in between. DNA for the CDR3: TGTGCCAGCAGCTTAGGGGAAAAACTGTTTTTT. It is translated as CASSLGEKLFF. The full variable domain, its missing parts supplied by reference TRBV5-4 and TRBJ1-4, is ETGVTQSPTHLIKTRGQQVTLRCSSQSGHNTVSWYQQALGQGPQFIFQYYREEENGRGNFPPRFSGLQFPNYSSELNVNALELDDSALYLCASSLGEKLFFGSGTQLSVL.

The genes are TRBV7-8 and TRBJ1-4, with D possibly being TRBD1 (5 bases). The CDR3 runs to 16 residues. The V gene lost 1 base and the J gene lost 0 bases, with 9 bases spanning the gap. Germline assignment: CDR1 SGHVS and CDR2 FQNEAQ. As DNA, the CDR3 is TGTGCCAGCAGCTTAGACAGGAGTGCAACTAATGAAAAACTGTTTTTT. It yields the protein CASSLDRSATNEKLFF.

The chain has TRBV28 and TRBJ1-5; possibly TRBD1 for D (5 bases). CDR3 length: 16 amino acids. CDR1 is MDHEN, CDR2 SYDVKM, per germline. The germline V and J ends were trimmed by 4 bases and 0 bases, with 13 bases remaining between them. The CDR3 protein is CASSSGTTFSNQPQHF. In DNA, the CDR3 is TGTGCCAGCAGTTCCGGGACGACTTTTAGCAATCAGCCCCAGCATTTT. The whole variable domain, filled in from reference TRBV28 and TRBJ1-5, reads DVKVTQSSRYLVKRTGEKVFLECVQDMDHENMFWYRQDPGLGLRLIYFSYDVKMKEKGDIPEGYSVSREKKERFSLILESASTNQTSMYLCASSSGTTFSNQPQHFGDGTRLSIL.

The gene calls are TRBV28 and TRBJ1-2; tentative D call: TRBD1 (6 bases). CDR1 and CDR2 from the germline V gene are MDHEN and SYDVKM. V lost 5 bases to trimming and J lost 4 bases, with 26 bases between them. This CDR3 spans 18 amino acids. CDR3 region: CASSPLGANFRAPYGYTF. In nucleotides, the CDR3 is TGTGCCAGCAGTCCCCTGGGGGCGAACTTCAGGGCCCCCTATGGCTACACCTTC.

The genes are TRBV5-1 and TRBJ2-3; D is unresolved. The CDR3 extends over 15 amino acids. Germline CDR1 reads SGHRS; CDR2 reads YFSETQ. V was pared by 4 bases and J by 4 bases, with 16 bases between. The CDR3 spells CASSVANTDADTQYF. CDR3 DNA sequence: TGCGCCAGCAGCGTTGCTAATACCGACGCAGATACGCAGTATTTT.

This clone was recorded only once. The V and J genes are TRBV5-1 and TRBJ1-1, with a weak D call TRBD1 (5 bases). Per the germline V gene, CDR1 is SGHRS and CDR2 is YFSETQ. Trimming pared 4 bases from V and 0 bases from J, leaving 10 bases between. The CDR3 is made up of 14 amino acids. The CDR3 DNA is TGCGCCAGCAGCCCTCAGGGATTGAACACTGAAGCTTTCTTT. Its translation is CASSPQGLNTEAFF.